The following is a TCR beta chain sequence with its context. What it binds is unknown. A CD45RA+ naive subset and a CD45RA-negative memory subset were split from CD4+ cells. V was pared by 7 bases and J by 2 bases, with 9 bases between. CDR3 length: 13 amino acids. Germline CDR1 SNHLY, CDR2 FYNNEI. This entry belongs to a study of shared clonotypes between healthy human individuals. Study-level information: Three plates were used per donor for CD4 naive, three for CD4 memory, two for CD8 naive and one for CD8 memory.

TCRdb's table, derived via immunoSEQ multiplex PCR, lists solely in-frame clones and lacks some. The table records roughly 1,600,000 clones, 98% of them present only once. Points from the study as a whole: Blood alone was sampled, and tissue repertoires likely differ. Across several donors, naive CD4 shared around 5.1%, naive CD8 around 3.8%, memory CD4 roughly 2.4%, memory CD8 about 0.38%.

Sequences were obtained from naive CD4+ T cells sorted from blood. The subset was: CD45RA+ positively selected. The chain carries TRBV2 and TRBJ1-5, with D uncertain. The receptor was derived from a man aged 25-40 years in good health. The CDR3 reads CASTPTRNQPQHF. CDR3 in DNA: TGTGCCAGCACGCCCACCCGCAATCAGCCCCAGCATTTT.